This T cell receptor (beta chain) was recovered during a study of blood T cell repertoires in COVID-19. Germline V gene data show CDR1 as SGHDT and CDR2 as YYEEEE. V shed 1 base, J shed 1 base, and the junction held 2 bases outside the gene matches. This CDR3 is built from 15 residues. In the source study's methods: Amplified reference gene primers provided the basis for estimating nucleated cell counts. Profiling relied on immunoSEQ multiplex PCR, and the TCRdb table lists in-frame clones only, not all of them. That table is the source of V, J and clone size, and D and trimming were worked out from the DNA. The sample consists of under 45,000 clones, 75% to 85% of them appearing once.

This receptor was identified in a man older than 75 with acute or convalescent COVID-19. V usage is TRBV5-6 and J usage is TRBJ2-5, with 9 bases matching TRBD2. The sequencing input was peripheral blood. The CDR3 loop reads CASSLTSGPQETQYF. In nucleotides, the CDR3 is TGTGCCAGCAGCTTGACTAGCGGGCCCCAAGAGACCCAGTACTTC. The full variable domain, in which reference TRBV5-6 and TRBJ2-5 provide the parts outside the CDR3, is DAGVTQSPTHLIKTRGQQVTLRCSPKSGHDTVSWYQQALGQGPQFIFQYYEEEERQRGNFPDRFSGHQFPNYSSELNVNALLLGDSALYLCASSLTSGPQETQYFGPGTRLLVL.